A single sample gave rise to the 20 T cell receptor beta chains below, sequenced in a study of T cell responses to AZD1222 COVID-19 vaccine. Clones were sequenced by immunoSEQ multiplex PCR, and TCRdb holds only the in-frame ones, with some missing. The sample contains around 80,000 clones, 92% of which appear only once. The starting material was peripheral blood, obtained 28 days after the second AZD1222 dose. The receptor set was obtained from an adult who received the AZD1222 COVID-19 vaccine.

The V call is TRBV6-1, the J call TRBJ2-2; 7 positions match TRBD1. The CDR3 covers 16 residues. Per germline, CDR1 MNHNS and CDR2 SASEGT. Trimming took 4 bases from V and 3 from J; bases not matched to a gene: 8. This CDR3 is CASSVVRGQDTGELFF. The CDR3 region has the DNA TGTGCCAGCAGTGTTGTGAGGGGGCAGGACACCGGGGAGCTGTTTTTT.

The chain recombines TRBV12-5 with TRBJ2-2, with 11 bases fitting TRBD2. J lost 3 bases, V lost 3 bases, and 3 bases had no gene match. This CDR3 contains 16 residues. Germline lookup yields CDR1 LGHNT and CDR2 FRNRAP. The CDR3 bases are TGTGCTAGTGGTTTTGTAGCGGGAGGGTACACCGGGGAGCTGTTTTTT. As protein: CASGFVAGGYTGELFF.

The chain employs TRBV28 and TRBJ2-7; D might be TRBD1 (5 bases). Per the germline V gene, CDR1 is MDHEN and CDR2 is SYDVKM. CDR3 length: 17 residues. V was trimmed by 3 bases and J by 4 bases, leaving 22 bases between them. The CDR3 loop reads CASSFSPGEGEGYEQYF. The CDR3 DNA sequence: TGTGCCAGCAGTTTTTCCCCTGGTGAAGGGGAAGGATACGAGCAGTACTTC.

The genes are TRBV28 and TRBJ2-1, with 9 bases lining up with TRBD2. This CDR3 comprises 15 residues. In germline, CDR1 is MDHEN, CDR2 SYDVKM. The V segment lost 2 bases and the J segment 6 bases; nucleotides outside the gene matches: 5. CDR3 in DNA: TGTGCCAGCAGTTTAGCGGGAGGGAGGGGCAATGAGCAGTTCTTC. The encoded protein is CASSLAGGRGNEQFF.

The chain employs TRBV28 and TRBJ1-1, with D possibly being TRBD1 (6 bases). Trimming shortened V by 2 bases and J by 6 bases, and 16 bases separated the two germline ends. The CDR3 extends over 15 amino acids. The germline CDR1 and CDR2 sequences are MDHEN and SYDVKM. This chain's CDR3 is CASSLLSGTISEAFF. In nucleotides, the CDR3 is TGTGCCAGCAGTTTACTATCCGGGACAATCTCTGAAGCTTTCTTT. Full variable domain (missing parts from reference TRBV28 and TRBJ1-1): DVKVTQSSRYLVKRTGEKVFLECVQDMDHENMFWYRQDPGLGLRLIYFSYDVKMKEKGDIPEGYSVSREKKERFSLILESASTNQTSMYLCASSLLSGTISEAFFGQGTRLTVV.

The chain carries TRBV28 and TRBJ1-2, with TRBD1 matching 8 bases. The germline V gene has CDR1 MDHEN and CDR2 SYDVKM. Unmatched junction bases numbered 7, after V lost 6 bases and J lost 4 bases. There are 14 residues in the CDR3. CDR3 sequence reads: CASRPQGAVYGYTF. DNA of the CDR3: TGTGCCAGCAGGCCTCAGGGGGCTGTCTATGGCTACACCTTC.

This chain joins TRBV6-5 and TRBJ2-7; TRBD2 agrees at 10 bases. The CDR3 has 15 amino acids. J lost 1 base, V lost 6 bases, and 6 bases had no gene match. CDR1 is MNHEY and CDR2 is SVGAGI in the germline V gene. CDR3 sequence (DNA): TGTGCCAGCAGCCGGGAACTAGCGGGGTCCTACGAGCAGTACTTC. As protein: CASSRELAGSYEQYF.

The CDR3 here is CASSRRTDSGNTIYF. For the CDR3, the DNA is TGTGCCAGTAGTAGGCGAACAGACTCTGGAAACACCATATATTTT. The genes are TRBV19 and TRBJ1-3; no clear D. This CDR3 has 15 amino acids. Looked up from germline, CDR1 is LNHDA and CDR2 is SQIVND (reference sequence). V was shortened by 4 bases and J by 0 bases, with 10 bases between the two germline ends.

The J gene is TRBJ2-1, the V gene TRBV6-6, with 15 bases identical to TRBD2. V was clipped by 5 bases and J by 0 bases; unmatched bases: 5. The germline V gene encodes CDR1 MNHNY and CDR2 SVGAGI (reference sequence). CDR3 size: 18 residues. The CDR3 sequence is CASSPGTSGGSSYNEQFF. CDR3 sequence (DNA): TGTGCCAGCAGTCCAGGGACTAGCGGGGGGAGCTCCTACAATGAGCAGTTCTTC.

This clone came up once. This chain uses TRBV6-5 with TRBJ1-5; maybe TRBD1 (6 bases). Germline V CDR1 and CDR2: MNHEY, SVGAGI. The CDR3 contains 13 residues. V was cut by 7 bases and J by 4 bases, with 11 bases left in between. The CDR3 DNA sequence: TGTGCCAGCAATAGGGACATAAATCAGCCCCAGCATTTT. This encodes CASNRDINQPQHF.

The chain has TRBV7-9 and TRBJ1-2, with D perhaps TRBD1 (5 bases). This CDR3 has 18 residues. V lost 4 bases and J 0 bases, leaving 21 bases between the germline ends. The germline gives CDR1 SEHNR, CDR2 FQNEAQ (reference sequence). The CDR3 loop reads CASSSNPGSSLANYGYTF. The CDR3, as DNA: TGTGCCAGCAGCTCCAATCCAGGGTCTTCTTTAGCTAACTATGGCTACACCTTC.

The J gene is TRBJ2-1, the V gene TRBV5-1, with 8 positions matching TRBD1. The germline V gene has CDR1 SGHRS and CDR2 YFSETQ. This CDR3 is built from 14 residues. The J segment lost 1 base and the V segment lost 6 bases, leaving 3 bases of the junction unmatched. The CDR3 sequence is CASTGTGSYNEQFF. The CDR3 bases are TGCGCCAGCACCGGGACAGGATCCTACAATGAGCAGTTCTTC.

This clone appeared a single time. The rearrangement uses TRBV5-1 and TRBJ2-7; unclear D gene. The V and J ends lost 5 bases and 2 bases respectively, with 11 bases between them. The CDR3 contains 13 residues. CDR1 and CDR2 (germline): SGHRS, YFSETQ. DNA for the CDR3: TGCGCCAGCAGGGCAGGAACGACCTACGAGCAGTACTTC. It translates to CASRAGTTYEQYF. Full variable domain (missing parts from reference TRBV5-1 and TRBJ2-7): KAGVTQTPRYLIKTRGQQVTLSCSPISGHRSVSWYQQTPGQGLQFLFEYFSETQRNKGNFPGRFSGRQFSNSRSEMNVSTLELGDSALYLCASRAGTTYEQYFGPGTRLTVT.

The chain recombines TRBV3-1 (or the pseudogene TRBV3-2) with TRBJ2-3; 11 nucleotides line up with TRBD2. With V trimmed by 2 bases and J by 12 bases, 4 bases remained unmatched. CDR1 and CDR2 (germline): LGHDT, YNNKEL (reference sequence). CDR3 length equals 13 residues. The CDR3 bases are TGTGCCAGCAGCCAAATTAGCGGGGGGGCCCAGTATTTT. Protein sequence: CASSQISGGAQYF.

The V call is TRBV6-1, the J call TRBJ2-7; D is undetermined. CDR3 length: 11 residues. Germline V gene data show CDR1 as MNHNS and CDR2 as SASEGT. Trimming shortened V by 3 bases and J by 3 bases, and 3 bases separated the two germline ends. The CDR3 region is CASSDSYEQYF. The CDR3 nucleotides are TGTGCCAGCAGTGACAGCTACGAGCAGTACTTC.

The CDR3 bases are TGTGCCAGTAGAGGGTGGACCGGGGAGCTGTTTTTT. Its protein product is CASRGWTGELFF. The chain links TRBV19 to TRBJ2-2; D unresolved. The germline V gene encodes CDR1 LNHDA and CDR2 SQIVND (reference sequence). This CDR3 has 12 residues. Trimming stripped 6 bases from V and 5 bases from J, with 7 bases between. Looking up the rest from reference TRBV19 and TRBJ2-2 gives the full variable domain: DGGITQSPKYLFRKEGQNVTLSCEQNLNHDAMYWYRQDPGQGLRLIYYSQIVNDFQKGDIAEGYSVSREKKESFPLTVTSAQKNPTAFYLCASRGWTGELFFGEGSRLTVL.

The chain joins TRBV9 to TRBJ2-7; D not certain. The CDR3 consists of 14 residues. Trimming took off 2 bases at V and 6 bases at J, with 15 bases between the two ends. Germline CDR1 and CDR2: SGDLS and YYNGEE. As DNA, the CDR3 is TGTGCCAGCAGCGTTGGCCTCACGTCTATCGAGCAGTACTTC. Protein product: CASSVGLTSIEQYF.

The V gene is TRBV5-4, the J gene TRBJ1-2, with D unresolved. The V gene lost 0 bases and the J gene lost 7 bases, with 4 bases spanning the gap. Germline V gene lookup returns CDR1 SGHNT and CDR2 YYREEE (reference sequence). The CDR3 totals 11 residues. The CDR3 nucleotides are TGTGCCAGCAGCTTGGGGATTGGCTACACCTTC. Residues: CASSLGIGYTF.

The chain couples TRBV19 to TRBJ2-3; 7 bases are shared with TRBD2. The CDR3 has 15 amino acids. Trimming cost V 4 bases and J 1 base; bases outside gene matches: 5. CDR1 and CDR2 from the germline V gene are LNHDA and SQIVND (reference sequence). The CDR3 loop is CASSREGDGTDTQYF. DNA for the CDR3: TGTGCCAGTAGTAGGGAGGGCGACGGCACAGATACGCAGTATTTT.

The J gene is TRBJ2-3, the V gene TRBV6-1, with D tentatively TRBD2 (6 bases). CDR1 and CDR2 from the germline V gene are MNHNS and SASEGT. This CDR3 is 17 amino acids long. Trimming pared 2 bases from V and 9 bases from J, leaving 24 bases between. The CDR3 coding sequence is TGTGCCAGCAGTGAATACATGAAGACTAGGCAAGTCGACACGCAGTATTTT. Translation: CASSEYMKTRQVDTQYF.